The present T cell receptor (beta chain) was sequenced within a study of T cell changes during pregnancy in multiple sclerosis. The trim removed 1 base at V and 6 bases at J, leaving 2 bases unmatched. The CDR3 has 15 amino acids. The germline gives CDR1 SGHTA, CDR2 FQGNSA. Clones were read by immunoSEQ multiplex PCR, and TCRdb kept only the in-frame ones, dropping some. The table includes about 50,000 clones, about 90% detected once. The source material was CD4+ T cells from peripheral blood mononuclear cells, sampled in the second trimester of pregnancy. The chain has TRBV7-2 and TRBJ2-2; 10 positions agree with TRBD2. This receptor was obtained from a female donor with multiple sclerosis, enrolled in a pregnancy study. Here the CDR3 reads CASSLDSGGSGELFF. The CDR3 DNA sequence: TGTGCCAGCAGCTTAGATAGCGGGGGGTCCGGGGAGCTGTTTTTT. The variable domain in full, with the rest retrieved from reference TRBV7-2 and TRBJ2-2, is GAGVSQSPSNKVTEKGKDVELRCDPISGHTALYWYRQSLGQGLEFLIYFQGNSAPDKSGLPSDRFSAERTGGSVSTLTIQRTQQEDSAVYLCASSLDSGGSGELFFGEGSRLTVL.